This T cell receptor (beta chain) stems from a study of cytomegalovirus exposure and HLA in healthy donors. CDR3 size: 19 residues. Sequencing used immunoSEQ multiplex PCR; TCRdb keeps in-frame clones, though not all of them. The sample yields under 140,000 clones, roughly 89% seen once. The sequenced sample consisted of PBMCs. The source is a young woman in good health and CMV-seronegative. V and J are TRBV12-2 and TRBJ2-7; the table's D call, TRBD2, has no DNA check behind it. TRBV12-2 is termed a pseudogene. The CDR3 nucleotides are TGTGCAAGTCGCTTAAAGGTCGGCGGGGAATGCCACCTCTCCTACGAGCAGTACTTC. Encoded protein: CASRLKVGGECHLSYEQYF.